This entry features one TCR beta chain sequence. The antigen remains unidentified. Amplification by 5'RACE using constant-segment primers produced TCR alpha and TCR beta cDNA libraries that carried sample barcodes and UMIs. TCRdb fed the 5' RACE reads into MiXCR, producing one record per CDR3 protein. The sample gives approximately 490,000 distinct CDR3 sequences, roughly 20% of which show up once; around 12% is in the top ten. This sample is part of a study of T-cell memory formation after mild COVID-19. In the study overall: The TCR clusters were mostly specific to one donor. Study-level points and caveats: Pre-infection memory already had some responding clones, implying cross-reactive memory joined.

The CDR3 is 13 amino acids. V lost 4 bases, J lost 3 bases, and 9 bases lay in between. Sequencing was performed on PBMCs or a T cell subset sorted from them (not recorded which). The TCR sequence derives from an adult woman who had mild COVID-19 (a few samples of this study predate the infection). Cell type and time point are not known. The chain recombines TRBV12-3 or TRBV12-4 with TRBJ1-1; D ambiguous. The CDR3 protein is CASSSRGYTEAFF. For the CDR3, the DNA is TGTGCCAGCAGTTCCCGAGGGTACACTGAAGCTTTCTTT.